This section outlines one T cell receptor (beta chain) sequence together with its context. The antigen is not known. The sample's treatment: oral pan-JAK inhibitor, 5-10 mg twice daily. Sequencing templates came from extracted RNA that was reverse transcribed into cDNA. Measured with immunoSEQ multiplex PCR; TCRdb has only the in-frame clones, and not every one. The repertoire includes a few hundred thousand clones, around two fifths of them detected once, and about 0.48% sits in the top ten. This record belongs to a study of CD8+ T cells in alopecia areata. Study outcomes and limitations: Compared with normal scalp, lesional scalp had higher clonality and more expanded CD8+ clones.

Germline CDR1 reads SEHNR; CDR2 reads FQNEAQ (reference sequence). The CDR3 loop spans 15 amino acids. Between the trimmed V and J ends, which lost 4 bases and 6 bases, there was a span of 15 bases. This sequence joins TRBV7-9 and TRBJ2-2, with D perhaps TRBD1 or TRBD2 (5 bases each). The receptor was isolated from a human donor with alopecia areata. The source was CD4+ T cells sorted from blood, collected between weeks 30 and 35, from a patient treated with tofacitinib. In DNA, the CDR3 is TGTGCCAGCAGCTCCTCCGGGACCACAGCCGGGGAGCTGTTTTTT. This gives the protein CASSSSGTTAGELFF.